The rows below give T cell receptor beta chains drawn from one sample of a study of T-cell memory formation after mild COVID-19. MiXCR, run by TCRdb on the 5' RACE reads, gives a single entry per CDR3 protein. The repertoire includes 120,000 to 150,000 distinct CDR3 sequences, 6% to 6.5% of them detected once, and around 1.9% sits in the top ten. The sequencing input was PBMCs or a T cell subset sorted from them (not recorded which). Every receptor here comes from an adult woman who had mild COVID-19 (a few samples of this study predate the infection). Cell type and time point are not known. The CDR3 runs from the conserved cysteine through the conserved F or W. Fields, in order: J gene, V gene, CDR3 protein.

TRBJ2-2 TRBV24-1 CATSDSRTGFNGELFF
TRBJ2-5 TRBV20-1 CSASLAGGKETQYF
TRBJ1-1 TRBV19 CAIRDRPNTEAFF
TRBJ2-1 TRBV2 CASRETGDGNEQFF
TRBJ2-1 TRBV12-3/TRBV12-4 CASLAGFFNEQFF
TRBJ2-5 TRBV24-1 CATSDFKQAGVQETQYF
TRBJ2-7 TRBV4-2 CASSLQLGEGAEQYF
TRBJ2-7 TRBV7-6 CASSGLRGQGPYEQYF
TRBJ1-1 TRBV10-3 CAIRGPGRNTEAFF
TRBJ2-6 TRBV5-1 CASSLSAGVNSGANVLTF
TRBJ2-3 TRBV7-3 CASSGNRDTQYF
TRBJ2-5 TRBV7-9 CASSLLAGKETQYF
TRBJ2-1 TRBV12-3/TRBV12-4 CASSLGGITYNEQFF
TRBJ2-3 TRBV5-1 CASRPPQGRTDTQYF
TRBJ2-5 TRBV20-1 CSATASGGPGETQYF
TRBJ2-7 TRBV20-1 CSATKTGRLYEQYF
TRBJ1-2 TRBV6-1 CASSEVAGDGYTF
TRBJ2-7 TRBV9 CASSVAEGGPYEQYF
TRBJ1-4 TRBV7-8 CASSLDREYHNEKLFF
TRBJ2-2 TRBV4-1 CASSQDVAVTGELFF
TRBJ1-1 TRBV5-1 CASSLVQGGGTEAFF
TRBJ2-4 TRBV7-9 CASSLAGRERAKNIQYF
TRBJ2-7 TRBV6-2/TRBV6-3 CASSHQPQGQDF
TRBJ2-7 TRBV20-1 CSARGPTGGPLYEQYF
TRBJ1-1 TRBV6-5 CASSYGGTEAFF
TRBJ2-1 TRBV7-2 CASAGVTGVDYNEQFF
TRBJ1-5 TRBV12-3/TRBV12-4 CASSSRTGFNQPQHF
TRBJ2-5 TRBV7-3 CASSLISSGVQETQYF
TRBJ1-6 TRBV7-9 CASSLPDYNSPLHF
TRBJ2-5 TRBV5-1 CASSLTGAQETQYF
TRBJ2-5 TRBV7-2 CASSSRGGLETQYF
TRBJ2-5 TRBV12-3/TRBV12-4 CASSTRPSAGGITQYF
TRBJ2-4 TRBV29-1 CSGQFQKNIQYF
TRBJ2-7 TRBV20-1 CSARGPLPYEQYF
TRBJ2-2 TRBV5-1 CASSFMTGGNTGELFF
TRBJ2-7 TRBV6-6 CASSYGSGSYEQYF
TRBJ1-1 TRBV10-3 CAISDGANTEAFF
TRBJ2-7 TRBV12-3/TRBV12-4 CASSLRVFYEQYF
TRBJ1-1 TRBV11-2 CASSSVGFGTEAFF
TRBJ2-3 TRBV4-1 CASSQVIAGVPRADTQYF
TRBJ1-1 TRBV5-1 CASSWGSRDRGNTEAFF
TRBJ2-3 TRBV7-2 CASRVPSTDTQYF
TRBJ2-3 TRBV29-1 CSVEFGPTQYF
TRBJ2-7 TRBV6-2/TRBV6-3 CASRWDKQRVSYEQYF
TRBJ1-1 TRBV5-1 CASLGTGRTEAFF
TRBJ1-2 TRBV20-1 CSARARGAQYDYGYTF
TRBJ1-3 TRBV24-1 CATGVNPGQSTGNTIYF
TRBJ2-1 TRBV5-1 CASMQGASSYNEQFF
TRBJ2-1 TRBV12-3/TRBV12-4 CASSLGANEQFF
TRBJ2-7 TRBV10-3 CAISDQGQGRGYEQYF
TRBJ2-3 TRBV10-3 CAISEGTSGGRTLTSTDTQYF
TRBJ2-1 TRBV4-2 CASSQTSGSYNEQFF